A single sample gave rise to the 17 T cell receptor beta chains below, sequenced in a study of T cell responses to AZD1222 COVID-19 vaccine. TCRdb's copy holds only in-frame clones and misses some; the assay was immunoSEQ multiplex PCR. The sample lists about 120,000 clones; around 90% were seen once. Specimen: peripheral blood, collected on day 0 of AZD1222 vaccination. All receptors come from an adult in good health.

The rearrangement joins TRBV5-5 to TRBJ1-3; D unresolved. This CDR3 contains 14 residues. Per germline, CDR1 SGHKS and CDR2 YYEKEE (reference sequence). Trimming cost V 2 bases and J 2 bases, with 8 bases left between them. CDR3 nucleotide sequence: TGTGCCAGCAGCTTCGCAGTAGCTGGAAACACCATATATTTT. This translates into CASSFAVAGNTIYF.

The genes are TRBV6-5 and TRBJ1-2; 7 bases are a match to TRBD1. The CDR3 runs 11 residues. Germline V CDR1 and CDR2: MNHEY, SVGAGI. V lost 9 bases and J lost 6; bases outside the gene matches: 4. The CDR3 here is CASGTDNGYTF. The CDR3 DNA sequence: TGTGCCAGTGGGACAGACAATGGCTACACCTTC.

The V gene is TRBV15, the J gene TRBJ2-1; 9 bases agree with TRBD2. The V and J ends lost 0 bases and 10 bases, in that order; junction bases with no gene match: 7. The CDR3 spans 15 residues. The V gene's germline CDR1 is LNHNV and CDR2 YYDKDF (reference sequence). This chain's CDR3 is CATSRDSGLAREQFF. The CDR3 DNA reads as TGTGCCACCAGCAGAGATTCAGGACTAGCGAGAGAGCAGTTCTTC.

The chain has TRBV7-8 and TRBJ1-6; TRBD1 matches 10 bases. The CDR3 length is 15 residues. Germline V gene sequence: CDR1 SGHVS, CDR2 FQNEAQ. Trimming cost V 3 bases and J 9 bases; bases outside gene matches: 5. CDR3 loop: CASSLGQGIASPLHF. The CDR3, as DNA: TGTGCCAGCAGCTTGGGACAGGGGATCGCTTCACCCCTCCACTTT.

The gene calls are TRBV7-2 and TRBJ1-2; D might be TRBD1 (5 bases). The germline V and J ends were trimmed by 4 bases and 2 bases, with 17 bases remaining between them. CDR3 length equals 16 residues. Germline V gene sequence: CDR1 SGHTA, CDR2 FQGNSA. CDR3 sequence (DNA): TGTGCCAGCAGCTCCCCGGCAGGGCTCCCCAACTATGGCTACACCTTC. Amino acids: CASSSPAGLPNYGYTF.

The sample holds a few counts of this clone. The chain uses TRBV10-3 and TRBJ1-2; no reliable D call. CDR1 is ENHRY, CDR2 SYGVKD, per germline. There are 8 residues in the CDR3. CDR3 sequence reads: CVAAGCTF. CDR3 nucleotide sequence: TGTGTCGCTGCGGGGTGCACCTTC.

CDR3 nucleotides: TGCGCCAGCAGCCCGCACGCGGGATCCCGAAATGAGCAGTTCTTC. Translating gives CASSPHAGSRNEQFF. The chain couples TRBV4-1 to TRBJ2-1; possibly TRBD2 for D (6 bases). V was pared by 4 bases and J by 7 bases, with 17 bases between. This CDR3 is built from 15 residues. In germline, CDR1 is MGHRA, CDR2 YSYEKL.

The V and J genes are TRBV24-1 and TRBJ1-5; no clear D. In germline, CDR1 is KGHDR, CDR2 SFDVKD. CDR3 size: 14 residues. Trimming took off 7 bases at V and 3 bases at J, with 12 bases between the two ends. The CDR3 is CATRAHGVNQPQHF. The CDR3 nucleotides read TGTGCCACCAGAGCCCACGGGGTCAATCAGCCCCAGCATTTT.

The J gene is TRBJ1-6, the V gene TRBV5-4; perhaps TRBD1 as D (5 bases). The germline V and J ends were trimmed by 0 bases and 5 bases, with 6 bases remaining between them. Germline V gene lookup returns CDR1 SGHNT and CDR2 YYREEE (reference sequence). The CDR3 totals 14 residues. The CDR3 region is CASSLEGNNSPLHF. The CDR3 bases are TGTGCCAGCAGCTTGGAGGGGAATAATTCACCCCTCCACTTT.

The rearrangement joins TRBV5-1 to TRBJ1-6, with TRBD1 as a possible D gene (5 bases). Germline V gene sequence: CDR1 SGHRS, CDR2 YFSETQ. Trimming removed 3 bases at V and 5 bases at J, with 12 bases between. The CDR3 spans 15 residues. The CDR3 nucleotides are TGCGCCAGCAGCTGGGACGGTTCAAATAATTCACCCCTCCACTTT. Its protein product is CASSWDGSNNSPLHF. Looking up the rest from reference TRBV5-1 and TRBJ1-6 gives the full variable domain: KAGVTQTPRYLIKTRGQQVTLSCSPISGHRSVSWYQQTPGQGLQFLFEYFSETQRNKGNFPGRFSGRQFSNSRSEMNVSTLELGDSALYLCASSWDGSNNSPLHFGNGTRLTVT.

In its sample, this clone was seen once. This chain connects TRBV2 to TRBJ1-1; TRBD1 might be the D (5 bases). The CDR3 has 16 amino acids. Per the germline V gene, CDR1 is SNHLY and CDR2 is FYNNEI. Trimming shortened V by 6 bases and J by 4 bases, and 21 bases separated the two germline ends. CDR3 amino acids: CASSLGGRNRGTEAFF. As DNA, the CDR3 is TGTGCCAGCAGCCTTGGGGGAAGGAATAGAGGCACTGAAGCTTTCTTT.

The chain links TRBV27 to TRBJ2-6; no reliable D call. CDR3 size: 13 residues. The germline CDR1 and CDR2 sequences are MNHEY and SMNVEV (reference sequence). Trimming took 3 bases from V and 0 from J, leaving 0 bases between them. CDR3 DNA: TGTGCCAGCAGTTTCTCTGGGGCCAACGTCCTGACTTTC. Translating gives CASSFSGANVLTF.

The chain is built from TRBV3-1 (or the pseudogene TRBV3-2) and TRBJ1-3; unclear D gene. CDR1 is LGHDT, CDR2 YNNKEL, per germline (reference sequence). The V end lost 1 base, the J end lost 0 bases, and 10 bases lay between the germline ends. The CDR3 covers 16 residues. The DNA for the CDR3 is TGTGCCAGCAGCCAAGGATGGGTTAGCTCTGGAAACACCATATATTTT. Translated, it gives CASSQGWVSSGNTIYF.

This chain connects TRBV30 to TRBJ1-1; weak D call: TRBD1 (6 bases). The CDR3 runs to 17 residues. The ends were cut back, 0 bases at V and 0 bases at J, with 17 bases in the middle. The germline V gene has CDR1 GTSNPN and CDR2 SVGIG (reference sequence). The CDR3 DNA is TGTGCCTGGAGTGTAGGGCGGGCCAGGGGAATGAACACTGAAGCTTTCTTT. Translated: CAWSVGRARGMNTEAFF.

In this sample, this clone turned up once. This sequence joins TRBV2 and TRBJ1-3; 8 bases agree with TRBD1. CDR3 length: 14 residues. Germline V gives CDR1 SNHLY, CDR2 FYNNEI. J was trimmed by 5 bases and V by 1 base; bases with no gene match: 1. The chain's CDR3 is CASSEGRGRNTIYF. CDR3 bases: TGTGCCAGCAGTGAAGGCAGGGGGCGAAACACCATATATTTT.

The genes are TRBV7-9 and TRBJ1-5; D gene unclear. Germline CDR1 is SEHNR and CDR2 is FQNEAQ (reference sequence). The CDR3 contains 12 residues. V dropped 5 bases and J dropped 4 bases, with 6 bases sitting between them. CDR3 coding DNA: TGTGCCAGCAGCCCTGAGAATCAGCCCCAGCATTTT. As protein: CASSPENQPQHF.

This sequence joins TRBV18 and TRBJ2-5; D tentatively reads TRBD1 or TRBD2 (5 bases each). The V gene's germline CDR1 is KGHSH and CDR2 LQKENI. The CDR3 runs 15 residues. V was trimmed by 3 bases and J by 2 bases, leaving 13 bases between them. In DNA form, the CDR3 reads TGTGCCAGCTCACCTCGGGGCGGCACGCAAGAGACCCAGTACTTC. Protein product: CASSPRGGTQETQYF.